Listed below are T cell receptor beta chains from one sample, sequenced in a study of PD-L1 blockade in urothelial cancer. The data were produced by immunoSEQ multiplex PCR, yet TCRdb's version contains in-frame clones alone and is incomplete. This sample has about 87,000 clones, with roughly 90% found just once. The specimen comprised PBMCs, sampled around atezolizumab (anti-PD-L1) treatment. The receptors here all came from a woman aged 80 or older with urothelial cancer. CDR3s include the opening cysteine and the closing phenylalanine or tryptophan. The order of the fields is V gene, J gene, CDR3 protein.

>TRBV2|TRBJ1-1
CASAGQMNTEAFF
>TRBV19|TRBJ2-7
CASSPPGQSYEQYF
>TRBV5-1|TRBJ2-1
CASSPQGAADEQFF
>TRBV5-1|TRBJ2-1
CASSLGRLAGVDYNEQFF
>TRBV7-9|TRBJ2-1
CASSPADRTRNEQFF
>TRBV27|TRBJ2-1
CASSSTSPDRVEQFF
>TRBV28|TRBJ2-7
CASNSRGLAVYEQYF
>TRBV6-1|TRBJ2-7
CASTDGHYSYEQYF
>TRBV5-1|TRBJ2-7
CASSLDSSSYEQYF
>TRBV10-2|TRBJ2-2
CASRVGHSGTGELFF
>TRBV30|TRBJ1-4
CAWGTGNQANEKLFF
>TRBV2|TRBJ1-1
CASRATGATEAFF
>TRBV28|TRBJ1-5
CASSRTLSNQPQHF
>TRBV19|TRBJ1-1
CASAEAGWTEAFF
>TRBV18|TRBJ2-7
CASSPGGWNNYEQYF
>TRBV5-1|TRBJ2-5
CASSKQGDGETQYF
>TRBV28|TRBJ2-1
CASSLPGLAGSNEQFF
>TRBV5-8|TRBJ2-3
CASSLFQGRTDTQYF
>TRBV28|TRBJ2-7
CASRGTLHEQYF
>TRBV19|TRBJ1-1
CASSISGQGNTEAFF
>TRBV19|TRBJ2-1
CASSIPPPSNEQFF
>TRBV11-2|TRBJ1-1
CASSLTETGPLMNTEAFF
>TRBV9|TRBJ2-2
CASSRVAGELFF
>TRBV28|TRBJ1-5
CASSPIKGGVSNQPQHF
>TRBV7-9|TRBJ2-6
CASSPGTGLSGANVLTF
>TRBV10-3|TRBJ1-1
CAISEYNRGLPRNTEAFF
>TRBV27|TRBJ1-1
CASSPRTGYGTEAFF
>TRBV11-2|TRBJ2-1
CASSFLTSGSQGEQFF
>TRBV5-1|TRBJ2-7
CASSWGQGKGTDEQYF
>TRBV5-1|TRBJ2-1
CASSRLREGPNEQFF
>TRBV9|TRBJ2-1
CASSSIQGRGQFF
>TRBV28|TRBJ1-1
CASRRNRVQSNTEAFF
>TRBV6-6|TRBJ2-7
CASSPGGPGQEYF
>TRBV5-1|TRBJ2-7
CASSLVSSDRAREQYF
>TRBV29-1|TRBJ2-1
CSVEDPGLSLSNEQFF
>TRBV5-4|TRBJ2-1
CASSLGLVGGNEQFF
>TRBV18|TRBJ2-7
CASSPTSGNPREQYF
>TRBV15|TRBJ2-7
CATSSGGVGTGEQYF
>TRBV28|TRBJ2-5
CASSLTSAETQYF
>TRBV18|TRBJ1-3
CASSPSSGNTIYF
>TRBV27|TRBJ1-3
CASSPTGISGNTIYF
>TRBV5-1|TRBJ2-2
CASSLGQGFTGELFF
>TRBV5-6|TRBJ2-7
CASSSSGQGDEQYF
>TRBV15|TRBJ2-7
CATSRDPGNYEQYF